What follows are 9 T cell receptor beta chains derived from one specimen sequenced in a study of T cells in Graves' hyperthyroidism and ophthalmopathy. Amplification targeted TCR beta CDR3 regions from RNA transcripts. The HTBI primer set served for first-round RT-PCR of the TCR CDR3. TCRdb re-derived calls from the multiplex PCR reads in MiXCR, one entry per CDR3 protein. In the table there are fewer than 300,000 distinct CDR3 sequences, around 15% of which are singletons. What was sequenced was blood. These receptors originate from a woman in her 50s with Graves' hyperthyroidism that later progressed to Graves' ophthalmopathy.

The chain recombines TRBV19 with TRBJ2-7, with D unclear. The CDR3 spans 15 residues. CDR1 is LNHDA, CDR2 SQIVND, per germline (reference sequence). The V and J ends lost 1 base and 3 bases respectively, with 13 bases between them. The chain's CDR3 is CASSIGSLTDYEQYF. The CDR3 region has the DNA TGTGCCAGTAGTATAGGGAGCTTGACGGACTACGAGCAGTACTTC.

The J gene is TRBJ2-7, the V gene TRBV2, with TRBD2 identical over 14 bases. The CDR3 has 14 amino acids. Per germline, CDR1 SNHLY and CDR2 FYNNEI. After removal of 8 bases from V and 5 bases from J, the junction contained 5 bases not matched to a gene. The CDR3 loop reads CASLGLAGVHEQYF. CDR3 nucleotides: TGTGCCAGCTTGGGACTAGCGGGGGTCCACGAGCAGTACTTC.

This chain joins TRBV6-1 and TRBJ2-5; 11 positions match TRBD1. Germline values: CDR1 MNHNS, CDR2 SASEGT. V was pared by 7 bases and J by 5 bases, with 6 bases of the junction left unmatched. The CDR3 length is 14 residues. CDR3 DNA sequence: TGTGCCAGCACCCGGACAGGGGGCTATGAGACCCAGTACTTC. Its protein is CASTRTGGYETQYF.

This clonotype came up many times. The chain joins TRBV2 to TRBJ2-1; TRBD1 matches 7 bases. Germline V lookup: CDR1 SNHLY, CDR2 FYNNEI. J was trimmed by 4 bases and V by 5 bases; bases with no gene match: 11. The CDR3 extends over 16 amino acids. DNA of the CDR3: TGTGCCAGCAGTTACCCAGCAGGGACAGTATACAATGAGCAGTTCTTC. It is translated as CASSYPAGTVYNEQFF.

This clonotype was counted a few times. At one of its ends the junction is not consistent with the germline gene, which may arise from a read error. This chain links TRBV28 with TRBJ2-7; D is ambiguous. CDR1 is MDHEN, CDR2 SYDVKM, per germline. The CDR3 contains 11 residues. The CDR3 sequence: CASSWAYGQYF. For the CDR3, the DNA is TGTGCCAGCAGTTGGGCCTACGGGCAGTACTTC. Filled out from reference TRBV28 and TRBJ2-7, the complete variable domain reads DVKVTQSSRYLVKRTGEKVFLECVQDMDHENMFWYRQDPGLGLRLIYFSYDVKMKEKGDIPEGYSVSREKKERFSLILESASTNQTSMYLCASSWAYGQYFGPGTRLTVT.

This clonotype was counted at least ten times. V gene TRBV9 combines with J gene TRBJ2-1; the D is unclear. Looked up from germline, CDR1 is SGDLS and CDR2 is YYNGEE. Trimming cost V 2 bases and J 1 base, with 10 bases left between them. The CDR3 contains 15 residues. DNA of the CDR3: TGTGCCAGCAGCGTGGGCGATCCTTCCTACAATGAGCAGTTCTTC. This encodes CASSVGDPSYNEQFF. Combining the CDR3 with reference TRBV9 and TRBJ2-1 gives the whole variable domain DSGVTQTPKHLITATGQRVTLRCSPRSGDLSVYWYQQSLDQGLQFLIQYYNGEERAKGNILERFSAQQFPDLHSELNLSSLELGDSALYFCASSVGDPSYNEQFFGPGTRLTVL.

Many counts were recorded for this clonotype. V usage is TRBV28 and J usage is TRBJ1-1; tentative D call: TRBD1 (5 bases). The CDR3 spans 14 residues. With 4 bases removed from V and 1 base from J, the gap between germline ends came to 10 bases. Germline CDR1 reads MDHEN; CDR2 reads SYDVKM. CDR3 DNA sequence: TGTGCCAGCAGTTCCGACGGGACGAACACTGAAGCTTTCTTT. This gives the protein CASSSDGTNTEAFF.

V and J are TRBV5-1 and TRBJ1-4; 7 nucleotides match TRBD1. CDR1 is SGHRS, CDR2 YFSETQ, per germline. The V and J ends lost 2 bases and 8 bases, in that order; junction bases with no gene match: 6. The CDR3 contains 14 residues. The CDR3 bases are TGCGCCAGCAGCTTCACCTCAGGGGGAGAAAAACTGTTTTTT. Protein: CASSFTSGGEKLFF.

V and J are TRBV19 and TRBJ2-1; D may match TRBD1 or TRBD2 (5 bases each). V was pared by 7 bases and J by 4 bases, with 17 bases between. CDR3 size: 15 residues. CDR1 and CDR2 from the germline V gene are LNHDA and SQIVND (reference sequence). CDR3 loop: CASTRGRDRYNEQFF. Here the CDR3 DNA reads TGTGCCAGTACCCGAGGTCGGGACCGGTACAATGAGCAGTTCTTC.